The 3 T cell receptor beta chains given below trace back to one sample, sequenced in a study of cytomegalovirus exposure and HLA in healthy donors. The PCR made use of 60 Vbeta and 13 Jbeta primers. Repertoires were generated with immunoSEQ multiplex PCR, while TCRdb's copy carries only in-frame clones and drops some. The profile covers over 150,000 clones, with 79% appearing a single time and roughly 1.5% taken by the ten largest. Sequencing was performed on PBMCs. These TCRs come from a woman aged 18-30 years in good health and CMV-seronegative.

The chain combines TRBV9 with TRBJ2-1; D perhaps matches TRBD1 (6 bases). The CDR3 is 13 residues long. Germline-derived CDR1 and CDR2 are SGDLS and YYNGEE. Trimming took off 3 bases at V and 4 bases at J, with 8 bases between the two ends. The CDR3 loop is CASSADRYNEQFF. The CDR3 DNA follows: TGTGCCAGCAGCGCTGACAGGTACAATGAGCAGTTCTTC.

The chain joins TRBV6-1 to TRBJ2-2, with 9 bases aligning to TRBD1. This CDR3 is 15 amino acids long. From germline, CDR1 is MNHNS and CDR2 SASEGT. V was clipped by 6 bases and J by 1 base; unmatched bases: 3. The CDR3 coding sequence is TGTGCCAGCAGGAGGGACAGGGAGAACACCGGGGAGCTGTTTTTT. Translating gives CASRRDRENTGELFF.

The V call is TRBV6-1, the J call TRBJ2-3; weak D call: TRBD1 (6 bases). Trimming left V 8 bases short and J 2 bases short, with 14 bases between. Germline CDR1 and CDR2: MNHNS and SASEGT. This CDR3 comprises 14 residues. The CDR3 nucleotides are TGTGCCAGCCGGGTCGGGGACACCACAGATACGCAGTATTTT. Protein product: CASRVGDTTDTQYF.